This TCR beta chain was sequenced for a study of regulatory T cells in long-lasting Graves disease listed by TCRdb under 2021. Background for the entire study: Persistent Graves' disease was defined as persistently positive TSH receptor autoantibodies together with antithyroid drug treatment for over 5 years. Patients with persistent Graves' disease were compared with patients with newly diagnosed Graves' disease using TCR sequencing and RNA sequencing of peripheral blood. The study was conducted in China and was registered as a clinical trial. A total of roughly 33 samples were covered by TCR sequencing, comprising approximately 13 persistent and about 20 newly diagnosed Graves' disease patients. On average, persistent Graves' disease patients in the clinical cohort had been on antithyroid drugs for about 9.3 years. On the study overall, not on this receptor specifically: The study examined only peripheral blood because the primary lesion, thyroid tissue, could not be accessed. Persistent Graves' disease patients showed lower TCR Shannon entropy and fewer highly expanded clones than newly diagnosed patients, suggesting clonal expansion. Sequencing and analysis were limited to the TCR beta chain. Patients with persistent disease shared more public clonotypes (approximately 2,500) than newly diagnosed patients did (approximately 1,000). Preferential use of TRBV28, TRBJ1-2 and TRBJ2-5 was observed in persistent disease, whereas TRBV20-1 and TRBJ2-1 were favored in newly diagnosed disease. As a limitation, the authors acknowledged that the small sample size may reduce accuracy.

With respect to this clonotype: Its cognate antigen has yet to be identified. No much larger clone exists at a distance of one base, and base qualities are not known.

From cysteine to phenylalanine, the CDR3 is 15 amino acids long. Here the CDR3 DNA is all that survives: 45 bases in frame from base 1. Based on the germline V gene, the CDR1 and CDR2 sequences are SGHTA and FQGTGA. The germline ends are 15 bases apart after V is trimmed by 4 bases and J by 5 bases. Receptor libraries were prepared by multiplex PCR. The instrument given in TCRdb is Illumina HiSeq 4000. iRepertoire HTBI primers and Arm-PCR amplification of CDR3 regions were used to construct TCR beta libraries. Gel purification was performed on PCR products prior to sequencing. Regarding the original processing steps: A total of roughly 67 TRBV and more than twelve TRBJ segments were identified across samples and were used for gene usage analysis of CDR3 amino acid clonotypes. COPE and FqMerger were used to merge filtered high-quality paired reads into contigs. Contigs were aligned with BLAST to IMGT TRBV, TRBD and TRBJ reference genes, and CDR3 was defined per IMGT. Highly expanded clones were defined as clonotypes with a frequency above 0.1%. Shannon entropy was used to measure repertoire diversity, and the Gini coefficient was used to measure V-J evenness. Clonotypes shared by more than one individual were considered public. The public reads were quality trimmed at Q25 with fastp and then assembled into clones with MiXCR by TCRdb, keeping productive beta chains. Entries are consolidated by CDR3 protein sequence, retaining the most common genes and DNA. The V and J calls were determined by TCRdb, not by the authors. Across this sample there are 400,000 to 500,000 distinct CDR3 sequences, with 20% to 25% seen only once. Clones ranked in the top ten supply around 13% of the sample.

Sample time point, as interpreted from the label and publication: persistent/refractory GD, antithyroid drugs over 5 years with positive TRAb. RNA was extracted from PBMCs in TRIzol for both TCR sequencing and RNA sequencing. Graves' disease was diagnosed according to American Thyroid Association guidelines. Recruitment of patients was carried out at an endocrinology department in Xi'an, China. Each patient gave approximately 9.7 milliliters of peripheral blood, collected in an EDTA anticoagulant tube. Ficoll Paque Plus density gradient separation was used to isolate PBMCs, and no further T cell sorting was done. RNA quality was checked with an Agilent 2100 Bioanalyzer and agarose gel, and concentration with a NanoDrop 2000.

The source was peripheral blood mononuclear cells (PBMCs), collected when the disease was refractory, from a patient treated with antithyroid drugs. The rearrangement combines TRBV7-3 with TRBJ2-1; the D gene identity is not certain. The TCR originated in a female donor with Graves disease. CDR3 reads: CASSSTLASHNEQFF. The bases are TGTGCCAGCAGCTCCACCCTGGCTTCCCACAATGAGCAGTTCTTC. The variable domain in full, with residues beyond the CDR3 obtained from the reference TRBV7-3 and TRBJ2-1 genes, is GAGVSQTPSNKVTEKGKYVELRCDPISGHTALYWYRQSLGQGPEFLIYFQGTGAADDSGLPNDRFFAVRPEGSVSTLKIQRTERGDSAVYLCASSSTLASHNEQFFGPGTRLTVL.